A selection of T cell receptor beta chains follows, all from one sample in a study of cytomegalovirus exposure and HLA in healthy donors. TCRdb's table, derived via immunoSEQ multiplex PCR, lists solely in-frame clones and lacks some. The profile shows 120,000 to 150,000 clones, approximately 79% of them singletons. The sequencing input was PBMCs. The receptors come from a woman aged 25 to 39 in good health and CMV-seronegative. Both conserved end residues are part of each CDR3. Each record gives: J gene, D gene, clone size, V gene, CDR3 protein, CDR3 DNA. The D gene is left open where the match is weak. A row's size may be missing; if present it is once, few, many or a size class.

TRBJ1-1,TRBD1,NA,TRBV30,CACTRAGTANTEAFF,TGTGCCTGTACCAGAGCCGGGACAGCCAACACTGAAGCTTTCTTT
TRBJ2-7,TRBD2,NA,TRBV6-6,CASSISGGSYEQYF,TGTGCCAGCAGTATCTCGGGGGGCTCCTACGAGCAGTACTTC
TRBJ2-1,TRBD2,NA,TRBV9,CASLTSGGANEQFF,TGTGCCAGCCTTACGAGCGGGGGGGCAAATGAGCAGTTCTTC
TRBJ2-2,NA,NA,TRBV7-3,CASSLSGGDTGELFF,TGTGCCAGCAGCTTGTCTGGGGGCGACACCGGGGAGCTGTTTTTT
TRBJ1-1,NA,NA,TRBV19,CASSISGNTEAFF,TGTGCCAGTAGTATTAGTGGGAACACTGAAGCTTTCTTT
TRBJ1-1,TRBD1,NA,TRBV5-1,CASSQWTGNTEAFF,TGCGCCAGCAGCCAATGGACAGGGAACACTGAAGCTTTCTTT
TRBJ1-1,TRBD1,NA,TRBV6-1,CASRTTGVNTEAFF,TGTGCCAGCAGGACGACAGGGGTGAACACTGAAGCTTTCTTT
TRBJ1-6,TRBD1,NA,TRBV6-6,CASSYPGGDNSPLHF,TGTGCCAGCAGTTACCCAGGGGGTGATAATTCACCCCTCCACTTT
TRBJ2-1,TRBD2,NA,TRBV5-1,CASSLGLDFYNEQFF,TGCGCCAGCAGCTTAGGACTAGACTTCTACAATGAGCAGTTCTTC
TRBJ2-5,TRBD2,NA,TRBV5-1,CASSPRTSGGAKTQYF,TGCGCCAGCAGCCCCCGGACTAGCGGGGGGGCAAAGACCCAGTACTTC
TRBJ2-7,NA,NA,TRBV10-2,CATQGRGPIYEQYF,TGCGCCACCCAGGGGCGGGGGCCCATCTACGAGCAGTACTTC
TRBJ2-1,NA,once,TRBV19,CASSMRQDLYNEQFF,TGTGCCAGTAGTATGCGACAGGATCTTTACAATGAGCAGTTCTTC
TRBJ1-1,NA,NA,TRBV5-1,CASSFDTLRAGEAFF,TGCGCCAGCAGCTTCGACACACTCAGGGCAGGTGAAGCTTTCTTT
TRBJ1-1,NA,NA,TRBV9,CASSVGIGADTEAFF,TGTGCCAGCAGCGTAGGAATAGGGGCCGACACTGAAGCTTTCTTT
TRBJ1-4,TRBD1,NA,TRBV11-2,CASSLATGHTNEKLFF,TGTGCCAGCAGCTTAGCGACAGGGCACACTAATGAAAAACTGTTTTTT
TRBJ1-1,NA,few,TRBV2,CASSPGTPEAFF,TGTGCCAGCAGTCCCGGGACACCTGAAGCTTTCTTT
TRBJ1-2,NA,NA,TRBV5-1,CASSSGGIGYGYTF,TGCGCCAGCAGCTCGGGGGGCATTGGCTATGGCTACACCTTC
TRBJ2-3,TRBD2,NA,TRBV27,CASSLYSGGFTDTQYF,TGTGCCAGCAGTTTATATAGCGGGGGCTTTACAGATACGCAGTATTTT
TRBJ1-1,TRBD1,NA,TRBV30,CAWWAARGRGTEAFF,TGTGCCTGGTGGGCTGCCAGGGGGCGAGGCACTGAAGCTTTCTTT
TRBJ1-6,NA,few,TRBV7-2,CASSQTYTSPLHF,TGTGCCAGCAGCCAGACATATACCTCACCCCTCCACTTT
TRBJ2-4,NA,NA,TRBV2,CASEKLGGVAAKNIQYF,TGTGCCAGTGAGAAGCTGGGGGGTGTGGCGGCCAAAAACATTCAGTACTTC
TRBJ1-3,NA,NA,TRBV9,CASSQSGNGNTIYF,TGTGCCAGCAGCCAGTCGGGGAATGGAAACACCATATATTTT
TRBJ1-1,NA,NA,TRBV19,CASSIETRGTEAFF,TGTGCCAGTAGTATCGAAACCAGGGGCACTGAAGCTTTCTTT
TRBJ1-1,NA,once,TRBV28,CASTTRVTEAFF,TGTGCCAGCACTACTCGGGTAACTGAAGCTTTCTTT
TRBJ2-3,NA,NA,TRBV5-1,CASRGADTQYF,TGCGCCAGCAGAGGGGCAGATACGCAGTATTTT